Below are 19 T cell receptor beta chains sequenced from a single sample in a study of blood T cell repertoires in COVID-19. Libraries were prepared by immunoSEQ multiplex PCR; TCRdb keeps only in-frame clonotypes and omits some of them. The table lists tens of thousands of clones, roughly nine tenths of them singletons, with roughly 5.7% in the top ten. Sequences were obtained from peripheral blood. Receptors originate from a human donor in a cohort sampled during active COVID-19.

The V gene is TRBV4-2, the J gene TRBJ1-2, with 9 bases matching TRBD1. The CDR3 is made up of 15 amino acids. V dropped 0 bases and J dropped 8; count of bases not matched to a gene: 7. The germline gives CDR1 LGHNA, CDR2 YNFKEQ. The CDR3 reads CASSQDPTGGRGYTF. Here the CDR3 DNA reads TGTGCCAGCAGCCAAGACCCAACAGGGGGCAGAGGCTACACCTTC.

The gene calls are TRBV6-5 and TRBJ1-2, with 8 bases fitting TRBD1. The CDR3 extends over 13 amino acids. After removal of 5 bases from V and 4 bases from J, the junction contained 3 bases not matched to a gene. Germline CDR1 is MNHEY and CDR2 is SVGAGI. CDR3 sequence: CASSLTGAYGYTF. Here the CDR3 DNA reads TGTGCCAGCAGTCTGACAGGGGCCTATGGCTACACCTTC.

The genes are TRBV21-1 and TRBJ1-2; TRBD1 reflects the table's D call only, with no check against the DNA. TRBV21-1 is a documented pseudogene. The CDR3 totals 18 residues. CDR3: CASSIPSRDRDIGGGYTF. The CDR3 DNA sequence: TGTGCCAGCAGCATACCGTCCCGGGACAGGGACATAGGAGGGGGCTACACCTTC.

CDR3 nucleotides: TGTGCCAGCAGCCCCCTGTCTCCGACAGGGGGCGAGCGCTACACCTTC. It codes for CASSPLSPTGGERYTF. V gene TRBV27 combines with J gene TRBJ1-2; 10 positions agree with TRBD1. CDR1 and CDR2 from the germline V gene are MNHEY and SMNVEV (reference sequence). With V trimmed by 6 bases and J by 9 bases, 16 bases remained unmatched. The CDR3 runs 16 residues.

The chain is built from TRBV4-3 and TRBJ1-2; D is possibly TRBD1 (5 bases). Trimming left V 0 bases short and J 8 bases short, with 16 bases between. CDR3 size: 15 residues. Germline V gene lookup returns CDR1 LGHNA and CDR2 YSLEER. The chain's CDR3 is CASSQEPGGGNGYTF. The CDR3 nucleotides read TGCGCCAGCAGCCAAGAGCCGGGGGGAGGGAACGGCTACACCTTC.

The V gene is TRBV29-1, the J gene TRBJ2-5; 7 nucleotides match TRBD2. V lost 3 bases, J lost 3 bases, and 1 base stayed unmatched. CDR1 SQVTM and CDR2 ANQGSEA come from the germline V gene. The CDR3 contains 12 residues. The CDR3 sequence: CSVDGGEETQYF. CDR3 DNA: TGCAGCGTTGATGGGGGGGAAGAGACCCAGTACTTC.

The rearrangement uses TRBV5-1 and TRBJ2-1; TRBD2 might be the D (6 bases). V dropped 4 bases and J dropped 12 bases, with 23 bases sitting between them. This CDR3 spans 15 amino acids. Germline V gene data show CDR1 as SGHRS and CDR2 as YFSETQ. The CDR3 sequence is CASSIVREDWERQFF. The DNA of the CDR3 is TGCGCCAGCAGCATTGTCAGGGAGGACTGGGAGAGGCAGTTCTTC.

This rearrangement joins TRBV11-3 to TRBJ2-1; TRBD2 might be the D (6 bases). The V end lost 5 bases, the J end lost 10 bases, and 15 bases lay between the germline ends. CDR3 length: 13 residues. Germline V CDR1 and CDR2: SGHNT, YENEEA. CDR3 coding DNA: TGTGCCAGCAGCCCGCCGGCGGGGTACGAGCAGTTCTTC. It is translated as CASSPPAGYEQFF.

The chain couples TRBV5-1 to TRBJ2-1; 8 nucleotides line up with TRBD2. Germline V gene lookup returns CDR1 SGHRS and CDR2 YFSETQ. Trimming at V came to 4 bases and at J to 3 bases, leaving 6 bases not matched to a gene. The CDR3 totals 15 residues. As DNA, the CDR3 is TGCGCCAGCAGCCCCACCGGGACTAGCTACAATGAGCAGTTCTTC. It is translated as CASSPTGTSYNEQFF.

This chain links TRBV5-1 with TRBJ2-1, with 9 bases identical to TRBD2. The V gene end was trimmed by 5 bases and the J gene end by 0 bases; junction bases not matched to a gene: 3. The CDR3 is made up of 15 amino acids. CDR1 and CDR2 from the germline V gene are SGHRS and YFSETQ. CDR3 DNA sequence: TGCGCCAGCAGGTTAGCGGGAGTCTCCTACAATGAGCAGTTCTTC. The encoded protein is CASRLAGVSYNEQFF.

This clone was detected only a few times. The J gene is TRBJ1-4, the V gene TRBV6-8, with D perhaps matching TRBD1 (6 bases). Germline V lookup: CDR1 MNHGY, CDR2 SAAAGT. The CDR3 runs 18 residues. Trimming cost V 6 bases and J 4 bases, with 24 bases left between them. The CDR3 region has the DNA TGTGCCAGCAGCCCCATGACAGGCCGGAGTGGACTTAATGAAAAACTGTTTTTT. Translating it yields CASSPMTGRSGLNEKLFF.

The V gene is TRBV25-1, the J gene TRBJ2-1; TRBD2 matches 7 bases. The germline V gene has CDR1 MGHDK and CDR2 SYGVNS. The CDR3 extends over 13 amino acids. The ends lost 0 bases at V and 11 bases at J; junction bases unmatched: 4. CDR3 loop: CASSEYGGVKQFF. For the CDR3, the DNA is TGTGCCAGCAGTGAATATGGGGGGGTAAAGCAGTTCTTC. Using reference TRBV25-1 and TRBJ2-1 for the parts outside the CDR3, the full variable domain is EADIYQTPRYLVIGTGKKITLECSQTMGHDKMYWYQQDPGMELHLIHYSYGVNSTEKGDLSSESTVSRIRTEHFPLTLESARPSHTSQYLCASSEYGGVKQFFGPGTRLTVL.

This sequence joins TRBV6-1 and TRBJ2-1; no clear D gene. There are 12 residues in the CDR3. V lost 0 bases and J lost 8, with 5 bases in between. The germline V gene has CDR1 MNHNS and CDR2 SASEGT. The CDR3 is CASSEALDEQFF. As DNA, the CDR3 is TGTGCCAGCAGTGAAGCTCTTGATGAGCAGTTCTTC.

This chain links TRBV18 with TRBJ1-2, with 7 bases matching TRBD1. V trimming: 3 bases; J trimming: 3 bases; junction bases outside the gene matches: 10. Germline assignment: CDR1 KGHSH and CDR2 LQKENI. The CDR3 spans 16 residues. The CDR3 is CASSPSSTGAHYGYTF. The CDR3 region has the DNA TGTGCCAGCTCACCCTCCTCTACAGGGGCCCACTATGGCTACACCTTC.

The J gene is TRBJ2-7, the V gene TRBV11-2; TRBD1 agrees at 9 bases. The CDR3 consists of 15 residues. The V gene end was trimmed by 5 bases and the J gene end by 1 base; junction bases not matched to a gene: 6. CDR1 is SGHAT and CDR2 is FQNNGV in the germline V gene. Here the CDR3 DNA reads TGTGCCAGCAGCCGGGACAGGGTCGTATCCTACGAGCAGTACGTC. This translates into CASSRDRVVSYEQYV.

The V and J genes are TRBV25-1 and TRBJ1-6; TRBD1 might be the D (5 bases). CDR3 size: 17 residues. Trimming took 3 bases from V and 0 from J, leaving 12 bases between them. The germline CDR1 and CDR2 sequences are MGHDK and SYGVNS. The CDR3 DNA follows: TGTGCCAGCAGTGATCCAGGGCCTAGCTCCTATAATTCACCCCTCCACTTT. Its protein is CASSDPGPSSYNSPLHF.

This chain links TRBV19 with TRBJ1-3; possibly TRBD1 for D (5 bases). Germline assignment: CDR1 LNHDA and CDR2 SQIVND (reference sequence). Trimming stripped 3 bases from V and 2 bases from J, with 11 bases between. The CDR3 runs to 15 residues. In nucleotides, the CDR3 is TGTGCCAGTAGTATCGGCGCACAGGCTGGAAACACCATATATTTT. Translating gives CASSIGAQAGNTIYF.

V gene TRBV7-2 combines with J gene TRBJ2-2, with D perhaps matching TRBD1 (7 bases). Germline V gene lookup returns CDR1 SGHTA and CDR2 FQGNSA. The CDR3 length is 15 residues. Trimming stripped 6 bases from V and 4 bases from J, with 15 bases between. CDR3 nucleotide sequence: TGTGCCAGCAGTCGTCAGGGGGGCCTCACCGGGGAGCTGTTTTTT. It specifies CASSRQGGLTGELFF.

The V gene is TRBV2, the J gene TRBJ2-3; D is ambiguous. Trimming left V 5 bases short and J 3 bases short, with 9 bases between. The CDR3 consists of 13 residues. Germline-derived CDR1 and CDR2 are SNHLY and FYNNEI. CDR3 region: CASSSLPTDTQYF. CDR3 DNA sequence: TGTGCCAGCAGTTCCCTCCCGACAGATACGCAGTATTTT.